Below, one TCR beta chain is given with its context. Its specificity is unknown. A second about 6 to 12 cycle PCR used barcoded and J-beta primers. A template-switch adaptor containing 12 random nucleotides labeled each cDNA molecule. TCRdb itself ran the 5' RACE reads through MiXCR, one entry per CDR3 protein. Of about 800,000 distinct CDR3 sequences listed, more than 45% were seen once; the top ten hold around 22%. The record originates from a study of blood T cells in healthy people across ages. Findings of the study overall: Long-lived and aged donors differed, with more naive CD4+ cells and higher diversity in the long-lived. Unsorted PBMC input precluded a conclusive naive versus antigen-experienced comparison. TCR beta diversity per million T cells fell roughly linearly with age.

This CDR3 comprises 16 residues. CDR1 is SGDLS, CDR2 YYNGEE, per germline. V lost 0 bases and J 0 bases, leaving 10 bases between the germline ends. The TCR sequence derives from a man younger than 45 in good health. The source material was blood. This rearrangement joins TRBV9 to TRBJ2-1, with D tentatively TRBD1 (7 bases). CDR3 region: CASSVGGDSSYNEQFF. Here the CDR3 DNA reads TGTGCCAGCAGCGTAGGCGGGGACAGCTCCTACAATGAGCAGTTCTTC.